These 18 T cell receptor beta chains share one sample of origin, sequenced in a study of cytotoxic CD8 clonotypes in ibrutinib-treated CLL. Clones were read by immunoSEQ multiplex PCR, and TCRdb kept only the in-frame ones, dropping some. The data hold some 11,000 clones, with approximately 67% observed a single time. Sequencing was performed on PBMCs, taken before ibrutinib treatment. The receptors were gathered from a human donor with chronic lymphocytic leukemia.

CDR3 bases: TGTGCCAGTAGTTTCGGGCCTAACACTGAAGCTTTCTTT. Translating gives CASSFGPNTEAFF. V is TRBV19 and J is TRBJ1-1; no firm D call. Germline lookup yields CDR1 LNHDA and CDR2 SQIVND (reference sequence). V lost 5 bases, J lost 2 bases, and 9 bases lay in between. This CDR3 is 13 amino acids long.

This chain joins TRBV19 and TRBJ1-2, with no clear D. This CDR3 is 13 amino acids long. V lost 3 bases to trimming and J lost 4 bases, with 9 bases between them. CDR1 is LNHDA and CDR2 is SQIVND in the germline V gene (reference sequence). The CDR3 is CASSIPSGYGYTF. In DNA form, the CDR3 reads TGTGCCAGTAGTATCCCTTCGGGCTATGGCTACACCTTC.

The V and J genes are TRBV2 and TRBJ1-1, with 7 bases aligning to TRBD1. J lost 5 bases, V lost 2 bases, and 11 bases had no gene match. Germline loops: CDR1 SNHLY, CDR2 FYNNEI. The CDR3 extends over 16 amino acids. CDR3 sequence reads: CASSETRGTVRTEAFF. CDR3 bases: TGTGCCAGCAGTGAAACCAGGGGGACGGTTAGAACTGAAGCTTTCTTT.

The chain has TRBV11-3 and TRBJ2-1; TRBD1 or TRBD2 may be the D gene (5 bases each). Germline V CDR1 and CDR2: SGHNT, YENEEA. The CDR3 runs to 11 residues. The V end was cut by 5 bases, the J end by 8 bases, with 7 bases between. CDR3 residues: CASSRGDEQFF. The DNA of the CDR3 is TGTGCCAGCAGCCGAGGGGATGAGCAGTTCTTC.

This clone has just one count. The chain recombines TRBV7-6 with TRBJ2-1; D call uncertain. This CDR3 comprises 12 residues. Germline-derived CDR1 and CDR2 are SGHVS and FNYEAQ. V was trimmed by 2 bases and J by 9 bases, leaving 8 bases between them. CDR3 amino acids: CASSLKESEQFF. For the CDR3, the DNA is TGTGCCAGCAGCTTAAAGGAGTCTGAGCAGTTCTTC.

This clone turned up a few times. The CDR3 loop reads CASSFSRGGAGELFF. CDR3 sequence (DNA): TGCGCCAGCAGCTTTTCGAGGGGAGGCGCCGGGGAGCTGTTTTTT. The V and J genes are TRBV5-1 and TRBJ2-2, with a tentative D call TRBD2 (6 bases). The V gene lost 2 bases and the J gene lost 6 bases, with 14 bases spanning the gap. This CDR3 is 15 amino acids long. Germline assignment: CDR1 SGHRS and CDR2 YFSETQ.

The chain links TRBV4-2 to TRBJ2-3, with 11 nucleotides matching TRBD2. V was clipped by 4 bases and J by 0 bases; unmatched bases: 6. Germline V CDR1 and CDR2: LGHNA, YNFKEQ. This CDR3 is built from 17 residues. CDR3 residues: CASSLTPSGGSTDTQYF. Written as DNA, the CDR3 is TGTGCCAGCAGCCTTACCCCTAGCGGGGGGAGCACAGATACGCAGTATTTT.

J is TRBJ2-3 and V is TRBV27; TRBD1 matches 7 bases. This CDR3 comprises 15 residues. Germline loops: CDR1 MNHEY, CDR2 SMNVEV (reference sequence). V lost 7 bases and J lost 2; bases outside the gene matches: 9. Here the CDR3 reads CASTQRGLDTDTQYF. The CDR3 bases are TGTGCCAGCACCCAAAGGGGGCTAGACACAGATACGCAGTATTTT.

In this sample, this clone turned up once. The chain links TRBV5-1 to TRBJ2-1, with a tentative D call TRBD1 (5 bases). CDR1 is SGHRS and CDR2 is YFSETQ in the germline V gene. This CDR3 spans 16 amino acids. Trimming took 2 bases from V and 2 from J, leaving 14 bases between them. The DNA of the CDR3 is TGCGCCAGCAGCTTTCTCAGGGCTCAAGCCTACAATGAGCAGTTCTTC. Amino acids: CASSFLRAQAYNEQFF.

The CDR3 sequence: CATSRDPPGETGAYEQYF. The CDR3 nucleotides read TGTGCCACCAGCAGAGATCCCCCCGGGGAAACAGGCGCCTACGAGCAGTACTTC. The chain combines TRBV15 with TRBJ2-7; either TRBD1 or TRBD2 may fit D (5 bases each). Germline V CDR1 and CDR2: LNHNV, YYDKDF (reference sequence). Deletions cut 0 bases from V and 2 bases from J, with 20 bases between. The CDR3 runs 18 residues.

The chain has TRBV30 and TRBJ2-7; a possible D gene is TRBD1 (6 bases). The germline CDR1 and CDR2 sequences are GTSNPN and SVGIG (reference sequence). Trimming shortened V by 3 bases and J by 3 bases, and 18 bases separated the two germline ends. CDR3 length: 15 residues. The CDR3 nucleotides read TGTGCCTGGAGCGCAGGGGTGACGGGGAGCTACGAGCAGTACTTC. Protein: CAWSAGVTGSYEQYF. Filled out from reference TRBV30 and TRBJ2-7, the complete variable domain reads SQTIHQWPATLVQPVGSPLSLECTVEGTSNPNLYWYRQAAGRGLQLLFYSVGIGQISSEVPQNLSASRPQDRQFILSSKKLLLSDSGFYLCAWSAGVTGSYEQYFGPGTRLTVT.

The V call is TRBV5-6, the J call TRBJ1-3; TRBD1 is a possible D gene (5 bases). V lost 4 bases to trimming and J lost 1 base, with 12 bases between them. Germline CDR1 and CDR2: SGHDT and YYEEEE. This CDR3 region has 15 residues. CDR3 sequence (DNA): TGTGCCAGCAGCGACAGAGGGCGTTCTGGAAACACCATATATTTT. Translated, it gives CASSDRGRSGNTIYF.

The chain couples TRBV21-1 to TRBJ1-5. TRBV21-1 is marked as a pseudogene. CDR3 length: 17 residues. The CDR3 loop is CASSKGRGGACNQPQHF. For the CDR3, the DNA is TGTGCCAGCAGCAAGGGCCGAGGGGGGGCGTGCAATCAGCCCCAGCATTTT.

The chain recombines TRBV9 with TRBJ2-3; D is ambiguous. Between the trimmed V and J ends, which lost 0 bases and 4 bases, there was a span of 9 bases. Germline assignment: CDR1 SGDLS and CDR2 YYNGEE. This CDR3 contains 14 residues. CDR3 bases: TGTGCCAGCAGCGTAGGGTCTGGGCCAGATACGCAGTATTTT. It codes for CASSVGSGPDTQYF. The full variable domain, its missing parts supplied by reference TRBV9 and TRBJ2-3, is DSGVTQTPKHLITATGQRVTLRCSPRSGDLSVYWYQQSLDQGLQFLIQYYNGEERAKGNILERFSAQQFPDLHSELNLSSLELGDSALYFCASSVGSGPDTQYFGPGTRLTVL.

This clone was counted between two and nine times. V gene TRBV5-1 combines with J gene TRBJ2-2; the D is unclear. The CDR3 is 12 amino acids. V was shortened by 5 bases and J by 3 bases, with 5 bases between the two germline ends. Germline lookup yields CDR1 SGHRS and CDR2 YFSETQ. The CDR3 DNA is TGCGCCAGCAGATACGACACCGGGGAGCTGTTTTTT. As protein: CASRYDTGELFF.

V usage is TRBV10-1 and J usage is TRBJ2-1; D is uncertain. This CDR3 spans 16 amino acids. Germline V lookup: CDR1 WNHNN, CDR2 SYGVQD (reference sequence). V was shortened by 3 bases and J by 4 bases, with 16 bases between the two germline ends. CDR3 sequence: CASSDMGNSFYNEQFF. The CDR3, as DNA: TGCGCCAGCAGTGATATGGGTAACAGTTTTTACAATGAGCAGTTCTTC.

The chain joins TRBV2 to TRBJ1-2, with no clear D. In germline, CDR1 is SNHLY, CDR2 FYNNEI. Deletions cut 1 base from V and 3 bases from J, with 6 bases between. The CDR3 is 13 residues long. The CDR3 DNA sequence: TGTGCCAGCAGTGAAGGTCCTTACTATGGCTACACCTTC. This gives the protein CASSEGPYYGYTF.

The chain links TRBV6-1 to TRBJ2-2; unclear D gene. Germline V CDR1 and CDR2: MNHNS, SASEGT. This CDR3 has 13 amino acids. Trimming removed 5 bases from V and 7 bases from J, with 11 bases in between. The CDR3 DNA follows: TGTGCCAGCAGTTCCGTTGTTAACGGGGAGCTGTTTTTT. The encoded protein is CASSSVVNGELFF.